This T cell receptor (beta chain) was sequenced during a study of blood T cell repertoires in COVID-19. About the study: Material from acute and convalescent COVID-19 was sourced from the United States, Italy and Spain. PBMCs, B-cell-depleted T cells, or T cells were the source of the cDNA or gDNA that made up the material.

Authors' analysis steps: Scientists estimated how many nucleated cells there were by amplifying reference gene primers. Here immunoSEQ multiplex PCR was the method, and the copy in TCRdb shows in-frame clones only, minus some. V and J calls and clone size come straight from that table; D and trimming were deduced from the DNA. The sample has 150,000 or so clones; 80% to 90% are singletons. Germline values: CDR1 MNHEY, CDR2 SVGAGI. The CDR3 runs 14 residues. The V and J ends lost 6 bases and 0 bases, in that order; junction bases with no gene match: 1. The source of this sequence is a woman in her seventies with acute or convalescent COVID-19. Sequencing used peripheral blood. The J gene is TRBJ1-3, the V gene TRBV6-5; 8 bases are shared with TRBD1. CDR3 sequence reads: CASRTGASGNTIYF. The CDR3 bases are TGTGCCAGCAGGACAGGGGCCTCTGGAAACACCATATATTTT.